The T cell receptor (beta chain) under discussion was sequenced for a study of blood T cell repertoires in COVID-19. As for the study in general: Acute-phase and convalescent COVID-19 samples originated in the United States, Italy and Spain. From T cells, B-cell-depleted T cells, or PBMCs came the material, which was cDNA or gDNA.

In the authors' methods: Counts of nucleated cells, estimated from reference gene primer amplification, were obtained. Assay used: immunoSEQ multiplex PCR; TCRdb lists only in-frame clones, some missing. For V, J and clone size, that table is used; D and trimming come from the DNA. The table lists fewer than 400,000 clones, around 90% of them singletons. This clonotype originated in a man aged 55 to 70 who had recovered from COVID-19. Sequenced material: PBMCs or T cells enriched from blood (not recorded which).

CDR3 amino acids: CASSALKGAGTYEQYF. The CDR3 DNA reads TGTGCCAGCAGTGCCCTGAAGGGGGCTGGGACCTACGAGCAGTACTTC. The chain joins TRBV28 to TRBJ2-7, with 7 bases identical to TRBD1. Germline V gene sequence: CDR1 MDHEN, CDR2 SYDVKM. With V trimmed by 5 bases and J by 2 bases, 12 bases remained unmatched. CDR3 length: 16 residues.